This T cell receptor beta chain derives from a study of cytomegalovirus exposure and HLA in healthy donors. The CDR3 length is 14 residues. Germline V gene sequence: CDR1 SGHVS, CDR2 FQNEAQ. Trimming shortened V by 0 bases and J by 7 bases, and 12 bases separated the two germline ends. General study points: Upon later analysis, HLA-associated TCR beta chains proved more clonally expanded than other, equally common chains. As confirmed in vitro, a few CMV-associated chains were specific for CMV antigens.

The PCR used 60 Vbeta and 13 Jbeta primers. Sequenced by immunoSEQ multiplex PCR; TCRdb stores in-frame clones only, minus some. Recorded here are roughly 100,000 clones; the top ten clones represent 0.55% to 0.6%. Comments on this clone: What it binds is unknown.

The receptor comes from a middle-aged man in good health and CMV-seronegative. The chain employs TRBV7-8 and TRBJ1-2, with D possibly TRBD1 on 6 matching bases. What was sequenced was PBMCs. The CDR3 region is CASSLARGHAGYTF. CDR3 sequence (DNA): TGTGCCAGCAGCTTAGCCAGGGGCCACGCTGGCTACACCTTC.